This T cell receptor (beta chain) was identified during a study of TIL therapy for anti-PD-1-resistant metastatic lung cancer. For the study at large: Median tumor mutation burden was 1.5 mutations per megabase.

Time point given: pre-treatment sample, taken before nivolumab and TIL therapy. The libraries were made with immunoSEQ v3. Data came from immunoSEQ multiplex PCR; TCRdb stores just in-frame clones and leaves some out. The sample holds tens of thousands of clones, roughly 85% seen once. Trimming removed 0 bases at V and 10 bases at J, with 10 bases between. The CDR3 sequence is 14 residues long. Germline-derived CDR1 and CDR2 are SNHLY and FYNNEI. This specimen was blood, taken at baseline. This sequence originates from a woman aged 25-85 years with non-small cell lung cancer. The chain uses TRBV2 and TRBJ1-6, with D perhaps TRBD1 (5 bases). CDR3 in DNA: TGTGCCAGCAGTGAAGCACCAGGGACCTCACCCCTCCACTTT. Protein: CASSEAPGTSPLHF.